Below are 25 T cell receptor beta chains sequenced from a single sample in a study of blood T cell repertoires in COVID-19. Sequencing was performed with immunoSEQ multiplex PCR; in TCRdb, only in-frame clones are kept and a portion is missing. This table holds 200,000 to 250,000 clones, approximately 82% found once. The source material was peripheral blood. The receptor source for this set is an elderly woman with active or convalescent COVID-19.

This clone has a handful of counts. This chain uses TRBV5-1 with TRBJ1-1, with D possibly TRBD1 on 6 matching bases. The CDR3 spans 13 residues. V lost 4 bases and J lost 4, with 11 bases in between. In germline, CDR1 is SGHRS, CDR2 YFSETQ. In DNA, the CDR3 is TGCGCCAGCAGCACACAGGGTAGCACTGAAGCTTTCTTT. This codes for CASSTQGSTEAFF.

The chain combines TRBV24-1 with TRBJ1-5; D call uncertain. The CDR3 has 12 residues. The ends were cut back, 9 bases at V and 6 bases at J, with 11 bases in the middle. The germline gives CDR1 KGHDR, CDR2 SFDVKD. CDR3 DNA: TGTGCCACCGGTTCGGGTGGTCAGCCCCAGCATTTT. It encodes CATGSGGQPQHF.

This clone came up a few times. The chain recombines TRBV25-1 with TRBJ2-5; a weak D match, TRBD2 (6 bases). CDR1 is MGHDK, CDR2 SYGVNS, per germline. The CDR3 contains 15 residues. Trimming took 3 bases from V and 2 from J, leaving 13 bases between them. The CDR3 region is CASSEGGVYQETQYF. The CDR3 nucleotides are TGTGCCAGCAGTGAGGGGGGAGTCTATCAAGAGACCCAGTACTTC.

This clone was counted a single time. This rearrangement joins TRBV7-8 to TRBJ2-1; 9 bases match TRBD2. The V segment lost 3 bases and the J segment 5 bases; nucleotides outside the gene matches: 14. The CDR3 is 18 residues long. The germline CDR1 and CDR2 sequences are SGHVS and FQNEAQ. The CDR3 region is CASSFSGPGTSKHNEQFF. As DNA, the CDR3 is TGTGCCAGCAGCTTTTCCGGGCCCGGGACTAGCAAGCACAATGAGCAGTTCTTC.

The chain uses TRBV28 and TRBJ2-7; a weak D match, TRBD2 (7 bases). Germline assignment: CDR1 MDHEN and CDR2 SYDVKM. Between the trimmed V and J ends, which lost 10 bases and 3 bases, there was a span of 13 bases. The CDR3 sequence is 12 residues long. CDR3 DNA sequence: TGTGCCACCCGGGGGGCAGTCTACGAGCAGTACTTC. Its protein is CATRGAVYEQYF.

A single count supports this clone. The J gene is TRBJ1-5, the V gene TRBV19, with D perhaps matching TRBD1 (5 bases). The V gene's germline CDR1 is LNHDA and CDR2 SQIVND (reference sequence). With 6 bases removed from V and 7 bases from J, the gap between germline ends came to 16 bases. There are 14 residues in the CDR3. The CDR3 sequence: CASSPGGTNQPQHF. CDR3 coding DNA: TGTGCCAGTAGCCCGGGGGGGACTAACCAGCCCCAGCATTTT.

This chain links TRBV3-1 (or the pseudogene TRBV3-2) with TRBJ2-4, with D perhaps matching TRBD2 (6 bases). V was cut by 5 bases and J by 15 bases, with 14 bases left in between. CDR3 length: 11 amino acids. Per germline, CDR1 LGHDT and CDR2 YNNKEL (reference sequence). The CDR3 nucleotides read TGTGCCAGCAGCTACGCCGGGACTTCGTACTTC. Translation gives CASSYAGTSYF.

The V call is TRBV5-1, the J call TRBJ2-1; TRBD1 might be the D (5 bases). The CDR3 runs 13 residues. V lost 0 bases and J lost 9, with 10 bases in between. CDR1 is SGHRS, CDR2 YFSETQ, per germline. CDR3 nucleotides: TGCGCCAGCAGCTTGGCCCAGGGAAGTGAGCAGTTCTTC. Its protein is CASSLAQGSEQFF.

The chain couples TRBV2 to TRBJ2-7; no definite D call. Germline values: CDR1 SNHLY, CDR2 FYNNEI. CDR3 length: 18 residues. Trimming removed 6 bases at V and 6 bases at J, with 30 bases between. The CDR3 sequence is CASSLQPRPISRGSEQYF. For the CDR3, the DNA is TGTGCCAGCAGCCTTCAACCTAGGCCTATATCCCGAGGTAGCGAGCAGTACTTC.

The chain uses TRBV10-1 and TRBJ2-2; D not certain. Germline V gives CDR1 WNHNN, CDR2 SYGVQD (reference sequence). The CDR3 has 12 residues. V was cut by 6 bases and J by 3 bases, with 5 bases left in between. The DNA for the CDR3 is TGCGCCAGCAGGGCGGACACCGGGGAGCTGTTTTTT. Translated, it gives CASRADTGELFF.

The CDR3 bases are TGTGCCAGCAGCACCCCTCGGGACATTAGGAGGCCGAAGTACTTC. Translated, it gives CASSTPRDIRRPKYF. This rearrangement joins TRBV5-6 to TRBJ2-5; a possible D gene is TRBD1 (6 bases). Germline lookup yields CDR1 SGHDT and CDR2 YYEEEE. The CDR3 runs 15 residues. V was clipped by 4 bases and J by 12 bases, with 25 bases between them.

J is TRBJ2-7 and V is TRBV6-2 or TRBV6-3; TRBD2 aligns across 11 bases. Germline loops: CDR1 MNHEY, CDR2 SVGEGT. The length of the CDR3 is 17 residues. V lost 4 bases, J lost 6 bases, and 14 bases stayed unmatched. CDR3 coding DNA: TGTGCCAGCAGTTCGGGGACTAGCGGCCTCCCCTCGCTCGAGCAGTACTTC. It codes for CASSSGTSGLPSLEQYF.

This rearrangement joins TRBV14 to TRBJ2-2; no definite D call. V lost 4 bases and J lost 4, with 7 bases in between. This CDR3 has 13 residues. CDR1 is SGHDN and CDR2 is FVKESK in the germline V gene. CDR3 sequence: CASSLLPTGELFF. As DNA, the CDR3 is TGTGCCAGCAGCCTTCTCCCCACCGGGGAGCTGTTTTTT.

The V and J genes are TRBV10-3 and TRBJ2-5, with 9 bases identical to TRBD2. J lost 5 bases, V lost 11 bases, and 9 bases had no gene match. CDR1 is ENHRY and CDR2 is SYGVKD in the germline V gene. The CDR3 consists of 13 residues. This CDR3 reads CAAGRLADETQYF. As DNA, the CDR3 is TGTGCCGCCGGCCGACTAGCGGACGAGACCCAGTACTTC.

This clone was detected only a few times. The chain joins TRBV10-3 to TRBJ1-3, with D possibly being TRBD1 (5 bases). Germline V gene data show CDR1 as ENHRY and CDR2 as SYGVKD. CDR3 length: 14 residues. Trimming left V 8 bases short and J 4 bases short, with 15 bases between. The CDR3 bases are TGTGCCATCTCCGGGACTTTGATAGGAAACACCATATATTTT. Its protein is CAISGTLIGNTIYF.

The chain recombines TRBV27 with TRBJ1-6; D is ambiguous. The CDR3 is 13 amino acids. Germline lookup yields CDR1 MNHEY and CDR2 SMNVEV (reference sequence). V was shortened by 6 bases and J by 11 bases, with 14 bases between the two germline ends. In DNA form, the CDR3 reads TGTGCCAGCAGCCCCCCGGGAACGGCACCCCTCCACTTT. Protein sequence: CASSPPGTAPLHF.

J is TRBJ2-7 and V is TRBV10-3, with D possibly being TRBD2 (5 bases). V lost 7 bases and J lost 3, with 16 bases in between. The CDR3 runs to 14 residues. Germline V gene sequence: CDR1 ENHRY, CDR2 SYGVKD. The CDR3 is CAITKRGFSYEQYF. CDR3 nucleotide sequence: TGTGCCATCACAAAAAGAGGGTTTAGCTACGAGCAGTACTTC.

The chain couples TRBV2 to TRBJ2-2, with D unclear. The V and J ends lost 8 bases and 6 bases respectively, with 10 bases between them. Germline values: CDR1 SNHLY, CDR2 FYNNEI. The CDR3 is 12 amino acids. The CDR3 DNA sequence: TGTGCCAGCGAAACAGTCGCCGGGGAGCTGTTTTTT. Its protein is CASETVAGELFF.

This clone was observed once. The V call is TRBV5-1, the J call TRBJ2-1; D is unresolved. CDR1 is SGHRS and CDR2 is YFSETQ in the germline V gene. CDR3 length: 18 residues. V lost 0 bases and J 4 bases, leaving 20 bases between the germline ends. The CDR3 spells CASSLAFGGQGSYNEQFF. The CDR3 region has the DNA TGCGCCAGCAGCTTGGCCTTTGGTGGGCAAGGTAGTTACAATGAGCAGTTCTTC.

The chain combines TRBV7-9 with TRBJ2-5; 9 nucleotides match TRBD2. The CDR3 runs 17 residues. Germline V CDR1 and CDR2: SEHNR, FQNEAQ (reference sequence). Trimming at V came to 0 bases and at J to 0 bases, leaving 5 bases not matched to a gene. CDR3 loop: CASSLALSGGYQETQYF. Here the CDR3 DNA reads TGTGCCAGCAGCTTAGCGCTAAGCGGGGGGTACCAAGAGACCCAGTACTTC.

This clone showed up just once. The chain combines TRBV6-1 with TRBJ2-7; tentatively, D is TRBD1 or TRBD2 (7 bases each). The germline V gene encodes CDR1 MNHNS and CDR2 SASEGT. V was clipped by 8 bases and J by 0 bases, with 29 bases between them. CDR3 length: 19 amino acids. The CDR3: CASSEGGLGGRKPSYEQYF. CDR3 nucleotide sequence: TGTGCCAGCTCTGAAGGGGGCTTGGGAGGGCGAAAACCCTCCTACGAGCAGTACTTC.

The J gene is TRBJ2-1, the V gene TRBV19; 8 nucleotides agree with TRBD2. J gave up 2 bases and V 5 bases, and 11 bases lay outside the gene matches. The germline gives CDR1 LNHDA, CDR2 SQIVND (reference sequence). The CDR3 is 17 residues long. This chain's CDR3 is CASSFHLRGVAYNEQFF. The CDR3 DNA reads as TGTGCCAGTAGTTTCCACTTGCGGGGGGTAGCCTACAATGAGCAGTTCTTC.

V is TRBV4-1 and J is TRBJ2-1; TRBD2 aligns across 9 bases. CDR1 and CDR2 (germline): MGHRA, YSYEKL. The CDR3 extends over 16 amino acids. J lost 4 bases, V lost 2 bases, and 6 bases had no gene match. The CDR3 DNA is TGCGCCAGCAGCCAAAGGGTACTAGCGGGTTACAATGAGCAGTTCTTC. Its translation: CASSQRVLAGYNEQFF.

This clone was picked up a small number of times. The chain employs TRBV18 and TRBJ2-7; 11 nucleotides align to TRBD1. V lost 6 bases to trimming and J lost 3 bases; unmatched junction nucleotides: 10. CDR1 KGHSH and CDR2 LQKENI come from the germline V gene. This CDR3 spans 16 amino acids. This CDR3 is CASSRTGTGGNYEQYF. The CDR3 coding sequence is TGTGCCAGCTCGAGAACCGGGACAGGGGGAAACTACGAGCAGTACTTC. Full variable domain (missing parts from reference TRBV18 and TRBJ2-7): NAGVMQNPRHLVRRRGQEARLRCSPMKGHSHVYWYRQLPEEGLKFMVYLQKENIIDESGMPKERFSAEFPKEGPSILRIQQVVRGDSAAYFCASSRTGTGGNYEQYFGPGTRLTVT.

This chain joins TRBV19 and TRBJ1-1, with 7 bases identical to TRBD1. CDR1 and CDR2 from the germline V gene are LNHDA and SQIVND (reference sequence). The CDR3 spans 14 residues. Trimming at V came to 8 bases and at J to 8 bases, leaving 14 bases not matched to a gene. CDR3 residues: CASRTQGESGEAFF. Written as DNA, the CDR3 is TGTGCCAGTCGGACCCAGGGGGAATCGGGAGAAGCTTTCTTT. The whole variable domain, remainder taken from reference TRBV19 and TRBJ1-1, is DGGITQSPKYLFRKEGQNVTLSCEQNLNHDAMYWYRQDPGQGLRLIYYSQIVNDFQKGDIAEGYSVSREKKESFPLTVTSAQKNPTAFYLCASRTQGESGEAFFGQGTRLTVV.